These T cell receptor beta chains were read from a single sample in a study of cytomegalovirus exposure and HLA in healthy donors. The assay was immunoSEQ multiplex PCR, and TCRdb's table has in-frame clones only and misses some. The sample has over 85,000 clones; over 60% are singletons. The sequencing input was PBMCs. The receptors stem from a male donor in good health and CMV-seropositive. Both conserved end residues are part of each CDR3. D genes are given only for firm matches. Not every row has a clone size; where given, it reads once, few, many or a size class.

CDR3	DNA	V	J	D	size
CASREGLTSYEQYF	TGTGCCAGCAGGGAGGGGCTCACCTCCTACGAGCAGTACTTC	TRBV28	TRBJ2-7	-	few
CASSGFRSSGRAGETQYF	TGTGCCAGCAGTGGGTTCCGGTCTAGCGGGAGGGCCGGGGAGACCCAGTACTTC	TRBV25-1	TRBJ2-5	TRBD2	-
CASSLADRGNTEAFF	TGTGCCAGCAGCTTGGCCGACAGGGGGAACACTGAAGCTTTCTTT	TRBV5-5	TRBJ1-1	TRBD1	-
CASSPGTGLILYGYTF	TGTGCCAGCAGCCCCGGGACAGGGCTCATATTGTATGGCTACACCTTC	TRBV5-6	TRBJ1-2	TRBD1	-
CSVGGRTSTDTQYF	TGCAGCGTTGGTGGCCGTACCTCAACAGATACGCAGTATTTT	TRBV29-1	TRBJ2-3	-	-
CASSLRTVTGTADTQYF	TGTGCCAGCAGCTTACGGACCGTGACAGGGACAGCAGATACGCAGTATTTT	TRBV11-2	TRBJ2-3	TRBD1	-
CASSPPGLAGGVTGELFF	TGTGCCAGCTCACCACCTGGACTAGCGGGAGGAGTCACCGGGGAGCTGTTTTTT	TRBV18	TRBJ2-2	TRBD2	-
CATSFWGADGYTF	TGTGCCACCAGCTTTTGGGGCGCGGATGGCTACACCTTC	TRBV15	TRBJ1-2	-	-
CSVSGRAGETQYF	TGCAGCGTTAGCGGGAGGGCCGGGGAGACCCAGTACTTC	TRBV29-1	TRBJ2-5	TRBD2	once
CASSLNRQATTTDTQYF	TGTGCCAGCAGCTTAAACAGACAGGCAACCACCACAGATACGCAGTATTTT	TRBV7-6	TRBJ2-3	-	-
CASSLGQDYGYTF	TGTGCCAGCAGCTTGGGGCAGGACTATGGCTACACCTTC	TRBV5-5	TRBJ1-2	-	-
CASSSGRGTEQFF	TGTGCCAGTAGTTCCGGCAGGGGAACTGAGCAGTTCTTC	TRBV19	TRBJ2-1	-	-
CASSLVAASGKYEQYF	TGTGCCAGCAGCTTAGTAGCAGCCAGCGGGAAATACGAGCAGTACTTC	TRBV7-2	TRBJ2-7	TRBD2	-
CASSLVEGTEQYF	TGTGCCAGCAGCTTAGTGGAGGGTACCGAGCAGTACTTC	TRBV11-2	TRBJ2-7	-	-
CASSQSDRTGEGKLFF	TGCGCCAGCAGCCAATCCGACCGGACAGGGGAAGGAAAACTGTTTTTT	TRBV4-3	TRBJ1-4	TRBD1	-
CASSLRDQETQYF	TGTGCCAGCAGTTTGAGAGACCAAGAGACCCAGTACTTC	TRBV27	TRBJ2-5	-	once
CASSGGQGMSSYNEQFF	TGTGCCAGCAGTGGCGGACAGGGGATGAGTTCCTACAATGAGCAGTTCTTC	TRBV6-1	TRBJ2-1	TRBD1	few
CASSQVGNYGYTF	TGTGCCAGCAGCCAAGTCGGGAACTATGGCTACACCTTC	TRBV14	TRBJ1-2	-	-
CASSWTSGSSDTQYF	TGTGCCAGCAGTTGGACTAGCGGGAGTTCAGATACGCAGTATTTT	TRBV6-6	TRBJ2-3	TRBD2	few
CASSPPLTGQETQYF	TGTGCCAGCTCACCACCCTTGACAGGGCAAGAGACCCAGTACTTC	TRBV18	TRBJ2-5	TRBD1	-
CASRQGNTGELFF	TGTGCCAGTCGACAGGGGAACACCGGGGAGCTGTTTTTT	TRBV6-5	TRBJ2-2	TRBD1	-
CASSTAKNYEQYF	TGTGCCAGCAGTACCGCTAAGAACTACGAGCAGTACTTC	TRBV28	TRBJ2-7	-	-
CASSLTGGRWGTEAFF	TGTGCCAGTAGTCTAACGGGGGGGCGCTGGGGGACTGAAGCTTTCTTT	TRBV19	TRBJ1-1	-	few
CASSLPYNEQFF	TGTGCCAGCAGTTTACCTTACAATGAGCAGTTCTTC	TRBV27	TRBJ2-1	-	-
CASSPSGGQGKTGELFF	TGTGCCAGCAGCCCTAGTGGGGGACAGGGGAAAACCGGGGAGCTGTTTTTT	TRBV7-2	TRBJ2-2	TRBD1	few
CASRVGAIGTSGKNEQFF	TGCGCCAGCAGAGTTGGGGCTATTGGGACTAGCGGGAAGAATGAGCAGTTCTTC	TRBV5-1	TRBJ2-1	TRBD2	-
CASNSWDRQGSGELFF	TGTGCCAGCAATTCATGGGACAGGCAAGGTTCCGGGGAGCTGTTTTTT	TRBV2	TRBJ2-2	TRBD1	-